What follows describes a single T cell receptor beta chain. Original methodology: Estimation of nucleated cell counts relied on the amplification of reference gene primers. The table came from immunoSEQ multiplex PCR; TCRdb's copy has only in-frame clones and leaves some out. Clonal size and the V and J genes are those of that table, whereas D and trimming came from the DNA. This sample has a few hundred thousand clones; around nine tenths occur once, and the top ten carry roughly 3%. These data belong to a study of blood T cell repertoires in COVID-19. Study overall: The study drew acute and convalescent COVID-19 samples from the United States, Italy and Spain. Sample material is recorded as cDNA or gDNA derived from T cells, B-cell-depleted T cells, or PBMCs.

Germline-derived CDR1 and CDR2 are SGHRS and YFSETQ. This CDR3 comprises 14 residues. V was cut by 0 bases and J by 0 bases, with 7 bases left in between. Specimen: peripheral blood. The chain joins TRBV5-1 to TRBJ2-7; D gene uncertain. This receptor was identified in a man in his sixties with acute or convalescent COVID-19. The CDR3 region is CASSLETNSYEQYF. CDR3 nucleotides: TGCGCCAGCAGCTTGGAGACAAACTCCTACGAGCAGTACTTC.